This TCR beta chain was identified during a study of spatial heterogeneity in lung cancer. The wider study: On average, each unique TCR and UMI combination appeared more than ten times in raw reads. Study-wide results and limits: Within tumors, counts of expanded alpha and beta TCRs tracked tumor mutation counts.

V was clipped by 5 bases and J by 2 bases, with 19 bases between them. This CDR3 has 17 residues. This clonotype is labeled as medium-sized. Its antigen is currently unknown. Time point given: sample taken at primary tumor resection. Tumor, nontumor lung or frozen PBMC supplied whole RNA, sequenced without sorting. From the 5' RACE reads, TCRdb called clonotypes with MiXCR, one entry per CDR3 protein. The table records roughly 3,900 distinct CDR3 sequences, about 32% of them present only once. This TCR derives from a male donor with early-stage non-small cell lung cancer. The chain joins TRBV12-3 or TRBV12-4 to TRBJ1-5, with D maybe TRBD1 (5 bases). The sequencing here drew on lung tumor tissue, taken at surgery. This CDR3 reads CASSLTVGQGGNQPQHF. In DNA, the CDR3 is TGTGCCAGCAGTCTCACGGTAGGGCAGGGTGGCAATCAGCCCCAGCATTTT.